This T cell receptor (beta chain) was retrieved from a study of CD8 T cells in ankylosing spondylitis. Findings and limits, study-wide: Matched ankylosing spondylitis synovial fluid reportedly showed significant enrichment of disease-linked clones. Certain motif variants had earlier appeared in reactive arthritis synovial fluid and blood.

Making the TCR beta libraries involved quantitative 5'-RACE with molecular barcodes. MiXCR, applied by TCRdb to the 5' RACE reads, yields one record per CDR3 protein. This table holds some 17,000 distinct CDR3 sequences, roughly 8.2% found once. Germline CDR1 and CDR2: LGHDT and YNNKEL (reference sequence). The CDR3 has 15 amino acids. Trimming removed 0 bases at V and 5 bases at J, with 11 bases between. This clonotype has a single count. The antigen is not known. The TCR originated in a male donor with ankylosing spondylitis or in good health (not recorded which). This chain connects TRBV3-1 to TRBJ2-1; D gene uncertain. Source material: blood. The CDR3 bases are TGTGCCAGCAGCCAAGATTCCACCGAGCACAATGAGCAGTTCTTC. Its protein product is CASSQDSTEHNEQFF.